This is a list of T cell receptor beta chains from one sample in a study of blood T cell repertoires in COVID-19. Data came from immunoSEQ multiplex PCR; TCRdb stores just in-frame clones and leaves some out. The data show a few hundred thousand clones, with roughly 90% seen just once and 4% to 5.5% held by the top ten. The material sequenced was PBMCs or T cells enriched from blood (not recorded which). The receptors stem from a woman younger than 30 with acute COVID-19. Both conserved end residues are part of each CDR3. The D gene is left open where the match is weak. Some rows have no size entry. The others give once, few or many, or a class for an expanded clone.

>TRBD2|TRBV13|TRBJ2-7|NA
CASSLAGGGTPYEQYF
TGTGCCAGCAGCTTAGCGGGGGGGGGTACCCCCTACGAGCAGTACTTC
>NA|TRBV3-1/TRBV3-2|TRBJ1-4|NA
CASSLGAGDNEKLFF
TGTGCCAGCAGCCTGGGGGCAGGCGATAATGAAAAACTGTTTTTT
>NA|TRBV20-1|TRBJ1-3|NA
CSASLSGNTIYF
TGCAGTGCTAGTCTGTCTGGAAACACCATATATTTT
>NA|TRBV5-1|TRBJ1-2|NA
CASSLGTAGTDGYTF
TGCGCCAGCAGCTTGGGGACTGCAGGAACGGATGGCTACACCTTC
>TRBD2|TRBV28|TRBJ2-2|NA
CASSLWGGSTGELFF
TGTGCCAGCAGTTTATGGGGGGGGAGCACCGGGGAGCTGTTTTTT
>TRBD1|TRBV7-9|TRBJ2-7|NA
CASSNPRTGGDEQYF
TGTGCCAGCAGCAACCCCCGGACAGGGGGCGACGAGCAGTACTTC
>NA|TRBV5-1|TRBJ1-6|NA
CASSFTGYSYNSPLHF
TGCGCCAGCAGCTTTACAGGGTACTCCTATAATTCACCCCTCCACTTT
>NA|TRBV21-1|TRBJ2-1|NA
CAAGLAVYNEQFF
TGTGCCGCCGGACTAGCGGTATACAATGAGCAGTTCTTC
>TRBD1|TRBV6-5|TRBJ1-2|NA
CASSYSGGHYGYTF
TGTGCCAGCAGTTACTCAGGGGGCCACTATGGCTACACCTTC
>TRBD2|TRBV5-1|TRBJ2-3|once
CASSPERGSSTDTQYF
TGCGCCAGCAGCCCAGAGCGGGGCTCTAGCACAGATACGCAGTATTTT
>NA|TRBV19|TRBJ1-5|NA
CASSGGFNQPQHF
TGTGCCAGTAGTGGGGGCTTCAATCAGCCCCAGCATTTT
>TRBD2|TRBV5-4|TRBJ2-3|NA
CASSFKRELSDTQYF
TGTGCCAGCAGCTTTAAGCGGGAGTTGTCGGATACGCAGTATTTT
>NA|TRBV19|TRBJ1-1|NA
CASSIGHRNTEAFF
TGTGCCAGTAGTATAGGGCACAGGAACACTGAAGCTTTCTTT
>TRBD2|TRBV30|TRBJ2-3|NA
CAWSKGLAGVGDTQYF
TGTGCCTGGAGTAAAGGACTAGCGGGAGTAGGAGATACGCAGTATTTT
>NA|TRBV21-1|TRBJ1-2|NA
CASPGSTGYTF
TGTGCCAGCCCAGGGTCAACTGGCTACACCTTC
>TRBD1|TRBV27|TRBJ2-7|NA
CASSLGQTYEQYF
TGTGCCAGCAGTTTGGGACAGACCTACGAGCAGTACTTC
>TRBD2|TRBV27|TRBJ2-1|NA
CASSTLGLAGFNEQFF
TGTGCCAGCAGTACCTTAGGGCTAGCGGGCTTCAATGAGCAGTTCTTC
>NA|TRBV7-2|TRBJ1-2|few
CASSSSWGANYGYTF
TGTGCCAGCAGCTCCAGTTGGGGGGCTAACTATGGCTACACCTTC
>NA|TRBV19|TRBJ1-2|NA
CASSTTTGGADYGYTF
TGTGCCAGTAGTACCACCACCGGAGGGGCTGACTATGGCTACACCTTC
>TRBD2|TRBV28|TRBJ2-3|NA
CASSLWGTRALTNGTQYF
TGTGCCAGCAGTTTATGGGGGACTAGGGCTCTAACGAATGGTACGCAGTATTTT